Presented here are 22 T cell receptor beta chains from one specimen sequenced in a study of blood T cell repertoires in COVID-19. The method was immunoSEQ multiplex PCR; TCRdb's version includes in-frame clones alone and lacks a portion of them. The table shows around 300,000 clones, with 75% to 90% occurring only once. The sample taken for sequencing was PBMCs or T cells enriched from blood (not recorded which). These TCRs come from a man aged 25-45 years who had recovered from COVID-19.

V gene TRBV19 combines with J gene TRBJ1-1; a weak D match, TRBD1 (6 bases). The CDR3 has 14 residues. CDR1 LNHDA and CDR2 SQIVND come from the germline V gene (reference sequence). The germline V and J ends were trimmed by 1 base and 3 bases, with 9 bases remaining between them. CDR3 sequence (DNA): TGTGCCAGTAGTATAGGTGGGGGCCACACTGAAGCTTTCTTT. Translating gives CASSIGGGHTEAFF.

The chain couples TRBV5-6 to TRBJ2-5; TRBD2 might be the D (6 bases). This CDR3 region has 12 residues. Germline V gene data show CDR1 as SGHDT and CDR2 as YYEEEE. With 6 bases removed from V and 13 bases from J, the gap between germline ends came to 19 bases. The CDR3 reads CASNPWAGYLYF. DNA for the CDR3: TGTGCCAGCAACCCCTGGGCGGGGTATTTGTACTTC.

This clone was observed once. The chain employs TRBV5-4 and TRBJ2-7, with TRBD1 identical over 9 bases. This CDR3 has 15 amino acids. Germline CDR1 SGHNT, CDR2 YYREEE (reference sequence). Trimming took 4 bases from V and 2 from J; bases not matched to a gene: 7. CDR3 DNA sequence: TGTGCCAGCAGCCACGGACAGGGGATTACCTACGAGCAGTACTTC. Protein product: CASSHGQGITYEQYF.

The chain employs TRBV2 and TRBJ1-4; 8 bases align to TRBD1. This CDR3 contains 16 residues. V trimming: 5 bases; J trimming: 0 bases; junction bases outside the gene matches: 5. Per germline, CDR1 SNHLY and CDR2 FYNNEI. CDR3 sequence reads: CASSIRQGPTNEKLFF. The CDR3 DNA sequence: TGTGCCAGCAGTATTCGACAGGGGCCAACTAATGAAAAACTGTTTTTT.

V gene TRBV19 combines with J gene TRBJ1-2; D is perhaps TRBD1 (5 bases). CDR1 and CDR2 from the germline V gene are LNHDA and SQIVND (reference sequence). This CDR3 is built from 14 residues. V lost 3 bases and J lost 7, with 15 bases in between. In nucleotides, the CDR3 is TGTGCCAGTAGTATTCGGCTCAGGGTTTCTGGCTACACCTTC. Translated, it gives CASSIRLRVSGYTF.

This chain joins TRBV15 and TRBJ2-7; 7 nucleotides line up with TRBD2. J gave up 6 bases and V 0 bases, and 11 bases lay outside the gene matches. The germline V gene has CDR1 LNHNV and CDR2 YYDKDF (reference sequence). This CDR3 has 16 amino acids. CDR3 in amino acids: CATSRDLGGVTGEQYF. CDR3 sequence (DNA): TGTGCCACCAGCAGAGATTTGGGAGGGGTAACAGGCGAGCAGTACTTC.

This clone was detected a few times. The chain combines TRBV7-6 with TRBJ1-4; D possibly corresponds to TRBD1 (6 bases). Deletions cut 0 bases from V and 8 bases from J, with 16 bases between. The germline V gene encodes CDR1 SGHVS and CDR2 FNYEAQ. The CDR3 totals 16 residues. In nucleotides, the CDR3 is TGTGCCAGCAGCTTAGCGGAACAGGGTCTCGGGGAAAAACTGTTTTTT. Protein product: CASSLAEQGLGEKLFF.

Regarding this clone: Other DNA sequences in this specimen translate into the identical CDR3. The chain is built from TRBV5-5 and TRBJ1-4, with D possibly TRBD1 on 5 matching bases. CDR1 is SGHKS, CDR2 YYEKEE, per germline (reference sequence). V was shortened by 0 bases and J by 3 bases, with 6 bases between the two germline ends. There are 14 residues in the CDR3. The CDR3 loop is CASSLGQPNEKLFF. The CDR3 DNA reads TGTGCCAGCAGCTTGGGACAGCCTAATGAAAAACTGTTTTTT.

The rearrangement links TRBV9 to TRBJ2-2; D perhaps matches TRBD1 (6 bases). Trimming cost V 0 bases and J 4 bases, with 13 bases left between them. Germline loops: CDR1 SGDLS, CDR2 YYNGEE. The CDR3 totals 16 residues. The CDR3 nucleotides are TGTGCCAGCAGCGTAGCCGGGACACGACGCACCGGGGAGCTGTTTTTT. Amino acids: CASSVAGTRRTGELFF.

This chain joins TRBV28 and TRBJ2-3; 7 bases match TRBD2. This CDR3 has 16 amino acids. Germline CDR1 reads MDHEN; CDR2 reads SYDVKM. V trimming: 3 bases; J trimming: 6 bases; junction bases outside the gene matches: 12. The CDR3 DNA reads TGTGCCAGCAGTTTGCCCCGGGGAGCGGGGCGTGATACGCAGTATTTT. It translates to CASSLPRGAGRDTQYF.

V gene TRBV6-5 combines with J gene TRBJ2-7; 14 bases fit TRBD2. The CDR3 loop spans 16 amino acids. Trimming removed 2 bases from V and 1 base from J; junction bases left unmatched: 1. The germline V gene encodes CDR1 MNHEY and CDR2 SVGAGI. CDR3 nucleotide sequence: TGTGCCAGCAGTTACGGACTAGCGGGGGGATCCTACGAGCAGTACTTC. It specifies CASSYGLAGGSYEQYF.

The chain recombines TRBV9 with TRBJ2-3; 12 bases line up with TRBD1. Germline loops: CDR1 SGDLS, CDR2 YYNGEE. V was clipped by 8 bases and J by 2 bases; unmatched bases: 9. The CDR3 spans 16 residues. CDR3 nucleotide sequence: TGTGCCAGTGGAGCCGGGACAGGGGGCCTCACAGATACGCAGTATTTT. Protein product: CASGAGTGGLTDTQYF.

This chain's CDR3 is CASSPLGGGEQETQYF. The DNA of the CDR3 is TGTGCCAGCAGTCCTTTGGGGGGGGGCGAACAAGAGACCCAGTACTTC. The genes are TRBV2 and TRBJ2-5; the D gene is possibly TRBD2 (7 bases). The CDR3 has 16 amino acids. The germline V and J ends were trimmed by 5 bases and 2 bases, with 18 bases remaining between them. Germline CDR1 reads SNHLY; CDR2 reads FYNNEI.

The chain has TRBV28 and TRBJ1-5; D gene uncertain. Germline values: CDR1 MDHEN, CDR2 SYDVKM. Trimming shortened V by 4 bases and J by 2 bases, and 9 bases separated the two germline ends. The CDR3 length is 14 residues. The CDR3 sequence is CASSSTEGNQPQHF. CDR3 coding DNA: TGTGCCAGCAGTTCGACCGAGGGCAATCAGCCCCAGCATTTT.

The chain links TRBV7-3 to TRBJ2-3, with TRBD2 identical over 13 bases. Germline CDR1 is SGHTA and CDR2 is FQGTGA. This CDR3 comprises 17 residues. Trimming removed 5 bases from V and 2 bases from J; junction bases left unmatched: 7. The CDR3, as DNA: TGTGCCAGCAGCCCCAGACTAGCGGGGGGCCTCACAGATACGCAGTATTTT. It translates to CASSPRLAGGLTDTQYF.

The V and J genes are TRBV5-6 and TRBJ2-2; 7 positions match TRBD1. J was trimmed by 3 bases and V by 0 bases; bases with no gene match: 5. The V gene's germline CDR1 is SGHDT and CDR2 YYEEEE. This CDR3 comprises 16 residues. The CDR3 sequence: CASSLVWQGDTGELFF. The CDR3 DNA follows: TGTGCCAGCAGCTTGGTCTGGCAGGGGGACACCGGGGAGCTGTTTTTT.

The genes are TRBV9 and TRBJ1-2, with 9 bases that match TRBD1. CDR1 and CDR2 (germline): SGDLS, YYNGEE. Trimming at V came to 0 bases and at J to 8 bases, leaving 5 bases not matched to a gene. This CDR3 is 14 amino acids long. The CDR3 DNA reads as TGTGCCAGCAGCGTAGAAGGGACAGGGTTCGGCTACACCTTC. It is translated as CASSVEGTGFGYTF.

The chain joins TRBV19 to TRBJ2-2, with 13 bases identical to TRBD2. J gave up 6 bases and V 3 bases, and 4 bases lay outside the gene matches. Germline CDR1 and CDR2: LNHDA and SQIVND (reference sequence). The CDR3 consists of 16 residues. The DNA for the CDR3 is TGTGCCAGTAGTATTCCGGGACTAGCGGGGTCCGGGGAGCTGTTTTTT. Translation gives CASSIPGLAGSGELFF.

This clone was seen a handful of times. Here the CDR3 DNA reads TGTGCCAGCAGCTTGCAGCGGGGGAACACCGGGGAGCTGTTTTTT. It translates to CASSLQRGNTGELFF. The chain employs TRBV5-4 and TRBJ2-2; TRBD2 matches at 7 bases. Germline V gene sequence: CDR1 SGHNT, CDR2 YYREEE (reference sequence). The CDR3 contains 15 residues. Germline trimming cut 1 base from V and 1 base from J; bases unmatched to any gene: 1.

The chain joins TRBV7-9 to TRBJ1-4; 10 bases map to TRBD1. The V segment lost 5 bases and the J segment 3 bases; nucleotides outside the gene matches: 6. Germline lookup yields CDR1 SEHNR and CDR2 FQNEAQ (reference sequence). This CDR3 region has 16 residues. Here the CDR3 reads CASSPGTGDPNEKLFF. The CDR3 DNA reads TGTGCCAGCAGCCCCGGGACAGGGGACCCTAATGAAAAACTGTTTTTT. The whole variable domain, remainder taken from reference TRBV7-9 and TRBJ1-4, is DTGVSQNPRHKITKRGQNVTFRCDPISEHNRLYWYRQTLGQGPEFLTYFQNEAQLEKSRLLSDRFSAERPKGSFSTLEIQRTEQGDSAMYLCASSPGTGDPNEKLFFGSGTQLSVL.

The chain joins TRBV7-2 to TRBJ2-1; tentative D call: TRBD2 (5 bases). Germline CDR1 and CDR2: SGHTA and FQGNSA. This CDR3 is built from 15 residues. V was pared by 0 bases and J by 4 bases, with 10 bases between. CDR3 amino acids: CASSLATGKYNEQFF. CDR3 nucleotides: TGTGCCAGCAGCTTAGCAACCGGGAAATACAATGAGCAGTTCTTC.

The chain couples TRBV15 to TRBJ2-7; 9 positions agree with TRBD2. This CDR3 has 14 residues. Germline V lookup: CDR1 LNHNV, CDR2 YYDKDF (reference sequence). The ends lost 5 bases at V and 3 bases at J; junction bases unmatched: 5. The CDR3 reads CATSFMRGGYEQYF. The CDR3 nucleotides read TGTGCCACCAGCTTTATGCGGGGGGGCTACGAGCAGTACTTC.